The entry below describes one T cell receptor beta chain. The antigen is not known. Naive CD45RA+ and memory CD45RA-negative subsets were split from CD4+ cells. Generated by immunoSEQ multiplex PCR, the TCRdb table keeps only in-frame clones and is missing some. The sample carries approximately 1,500,000 clones, roughly 96% recorded once. This entry belongs to a study of shared clonotypes between healthy human individuals. Broader study findings: The generation probabilities recorded for non-shared clonotypes fell below those of clonotypes shared by all four donors. With few donors, the genetic and exposure-history diversity represented was limited.

In germline, CDR1 is MNHEY, CDR2 SMNVEV (reference sequence). The CDR3 is 14 amino acids. V lost 6 bases and J 2 bases, leaving 13 bases between the germline ends. Material: naive CD4+ T cells sorted from blood. Subset: CD45RA+ positively selected. The chain has TRBV27 and TRBJ1-2; tentatively, D is TRBD1 (6 bases). This TCR derives from a man aged 30 to 39 in good health. The CDR3 DNA is TGTGCCAGCAGAGAGACAGGCGGAAACTATGGCTACACCTTC. Protein: CASRETGGNYGYTF.